This TCR beta chain was identified during a study of blood T cell repertoires in COVID-19. Study in general: COVID-19 samples, acute and convalescent, were from the United States, Italy and Spain. PBMCs, B-cell-depleted T cells, or T cells were the source of the cDNA or gDNA that made up the material.

Authors' data handling: Scientists estimated how many nucleated cells there were by amplifying reference gene primers. Here immunoSEQ multiplex PCR was the method, and the copy in TCRdb shows in-frame clones only, minus some. V, J and clone size derive from that table, while D and trimming were established from the DNA sequence. The sample consists of about 150,000 clones, 75% to 90% of them appearing once. The germline V and J ends were trimmed by 7 bases and 8 bases, with 29 bases remaining between them. This CDR3 has 18 amino acids. CDR1 and CDR2 from the germline V gene are SNHLY and FYNNEI. J is TRBJ1-4 and V is TRBV2, with TRBD1 as a possible D gene (6 bases). The TCR comes from a man at least 80 years old with acute or convalescent COVID-19. The sample consisted of peripheral blood. CDR3 coding DNA: TGTGCCAGCAACTCAGGGTCAGGGGCCGGGGCCCGGTGGGAAAAACTGTTTTTT. It encodes CASNSGSGAGARWEKLFF.